Each of the 12 T cell receptor beta chains below was sequenced from the same sample in a study of blood T cells in healthy people across ages. Primed by a sample-barcoded 5' primer and a J-beta primer mix, a second PCR proceeded for 7 to 11 cycles. TCRdb re-called the 5' RACE reads with MiXCR, one entry per CDR3 protein. The sample contains about 1.5 million distinct CDR3 sequences, 40% to 45% of which appear only once. The sequencing input was blood. Source of these receptors: a woman aged 18 to 35 in good health.

This clonotype has more than one count but fewer than ten. One end of the junction is discordant with germline, which a read error may explain. The gene calls are TRBV7-8 and TRBJ2-7; 11 nucleotides agree with TRBD2. The CDR3 is 17 residues long. Per the germline V gene, CDR1 is SGHVS and CDR2 is FQNEAQ. CDR3 residues: CASSLGTSGTKWYEQYF. CDR3 in DNA: TGTGCCAGCAGTTTAGGGACTAGCGGAACCAAATGGTACGAGCAGTACTTC. Combining the CDR3 with reference TRBV7-8 and TRBJ2-7 gives the whole variable domain GAGVSQSPRYKVAKRGQDVALRCDPISGHVSLFWYQQALGQGPEFLTYFQNEAQLDKSGLPSDRFFAERPEGSVSTLKIQRTQQEDSAVYLCASSLGTSGTKWYEQYFGPGTRLTVT.

This clonotype occurred a few times. The chain uses TRBV7-9 and TRBJ2-1; 12 bases are a match to TRBD2. CDR3 length equals 16 residues. Per germline, CDR1 SEHNR and CDR2 FQNEAQ (reference sequence). J lost 4 bases, V lost 5 bases, and 6 bases had no gene match. CDR3 sequence reads: CASSPGGLAGYNEQFF. The CDR3 region has the DNA TGTGCCAGCAGCCCCGGGGGACTAGCGGGTTACAATGAGCAGTTCTTC. Full variable domain (outside the CDR3, taken from reference TRBV7-9 and TRBJ2-1): DTGVSQNPRHKITKRGQNVTFRCDPISEHNRLYWYRQTLGQGPEFLTYFQNEAQLEKSRLLSDRFSAERPKGSFSTLEIQRTEQGDSAMYLCASSPGGLAGYNEQFFGPGTRLTVL.

The chain joins TRBV6-2 or TRBV6-3 to TRBJ1-5, with D maybe TRBD1 (5 bases). This CDR3 is built from 14 residues. Germline V gene sequence: CDR1 MNHEY, CDR2 SVGEGT. Trimming took 5 bases from V and 10 from J, leaving 18 bases between them. CDR3 region: CASSDGGRLSPQHF. DNA of the CDR3: TGTGCCAGCAGTGATGGGGGACGGTTGTCACCCCAGCATTTT.

As for this clonotype: Relative to the germline gene, one junction end is altered; a read error may explain this. The chain combines TRBV13 with TRBJ2-3; 8 bases match TRBD1. This CDR3 region has 18 residues. Germline V gene lookup returns CDR1 PRHDT and CDR2 FYEKMQ (reference sequence). CDR3 coding DNA: TGCGCCAGCAGCTCACAGGGGGAGGTGGAAAATCCCACAGATACGCAGTATTTT. Its protein product is CASSSQGEVENPTDTQYF.

V gene TRBV27 combines with J gene TRBJ2-7; no clear D gene. The CDR3 extends over 14 amino acids. CDR1 MNHEY and CDR2 SMNVEV come from the germline V gene (reference sequence). Trimming took 3 bases from V and 1 from J, leaving 10 bases between them. The CDR3 loop reads CASSFGFSSYEQYF. For the CDR3, the DNA is TGTGCCAGCAGTTTCGGGTTTAGTTCCTACGAGCAGTACTTC.

The genes are TRBV20-1 and TRBJ2-7; 9 bases fit TRBD2. J gave up 0 bases and V 6 bases, and 9 bases lay outside the gene matches. This CDR3 is 15 amino acids long. The V gene's germline CDR1 is DFQATT and CDR2 SNEGSKA (reference sequence). CDR3 sequence reads: CSASLAGATSYEQYF. The CDR3 DNA reads TGCAGTGCCAGCTTAGCGGGGGCAACCTCCTACGAGCAGTACTTC.

J is TRBJ1-4 and V is TRBV3-1; a possible D gene is TRBD1 (5 bases). Trimming took off 0 bases at V and 3 bases at J, with 11 bases between the two ends. Germline lookup yields CDR1 LGHDT and CDR2 YNNKEL (reference sequence). The CDR3 is 16 amino acids. The CDR3 loop is CASSQDTGGANEKLFF. CDR3 in DNA: TGTGCCAGCAGCCAAGATACTGGGGGGGCTAATGAAAAACTGTTTTTT.

The chain couples TRBV4-3 to TRBJ1-1; the D gene is possibly TRBD1 (5 bases). The CDR3 loop spans 14 amino acids. V lost 0 bases, J lost 6 bases, and 11 bases lay in between. The V gene's germline CDR1 is LGHNA and CDR2 YSLEER. CDR3: CASSQEVGDPEAFF. The DNA of the CDR3 is TGCGCCAGCAGCCAAGAGGTCGGGGACCCTGAAGCTTTCTTT.

The V call is TRBV7-9, the J call TRBJ1-3; the D gene is possibly TRBD1 (6 bases). The CDR3 consists of 15 residues. V lost 4 bases to trimming and J lost 9 bases, with 19 bases between them. Germline CDR1 reads SEHNR; CDR2 reads FQNEAQ (reference sequence). The CDR3 DNA sequence: TGTGCCAGCAGCTGGGGACAATCTCTCAGGGGCACCATATATTTT. This codes for CASSWGQSLRGTIYF.

Concerning this clonotype: The junction departs from the called germline gene at one end, perhaps through a read error. This chain links TRBV20-1 with TRBJ2-1; TRBD2 aligns across 10 bases. CDR3 length: 15 amino acids. The germline V gene encodes CDR1 DFQATT and CDR2 SNEGSKA (reference sequence). This chain's CDR3 is CSVRDPSGSFNEQFF. The CDR3, as DNA: TGCAGTGTTAGAGATCCTAGCGGGAGTTTTAATGAGCAGTTCTTC.

V gene TRBV15 combines with J gene TRBJ2-1; D remains unclear. In germline, CDR1 is LNHNV, CDR2 YYDKDF (reference sequence). There are 16 residues in the CDR3. V dropped 3 bases and J dropped 0 bases, with 12 bases sitting between them. The CDR3 protein is CATSRYSPSSYNEQFF. CDR3 in DNA: TGTGCCACCAGCAGGTACTCCCCAAGCTCCTACAATGAGCAGTTCTTC.

A note on this clonotype: A read error is possible here, since a much larger clone lies one base away. The genes are TRBV20-1 and TRBJ1-5; D not certain. There are 16 residues in the CDR3. Per the germline V gene, CDR1 is DFQATT and CDR2 is SNEGSKA (reference sequence). The germline V and J ends were trimmed by 3 bases and 0 bases, with 15 bases remaining between them. CDR3 sequence: CSASGSDSISNQPQHF. The CDR3 coding sequence is TGCAGTGCTAGCGGCAGTGATTCCATTAGCAATCAGCCCCAGCATTTT.